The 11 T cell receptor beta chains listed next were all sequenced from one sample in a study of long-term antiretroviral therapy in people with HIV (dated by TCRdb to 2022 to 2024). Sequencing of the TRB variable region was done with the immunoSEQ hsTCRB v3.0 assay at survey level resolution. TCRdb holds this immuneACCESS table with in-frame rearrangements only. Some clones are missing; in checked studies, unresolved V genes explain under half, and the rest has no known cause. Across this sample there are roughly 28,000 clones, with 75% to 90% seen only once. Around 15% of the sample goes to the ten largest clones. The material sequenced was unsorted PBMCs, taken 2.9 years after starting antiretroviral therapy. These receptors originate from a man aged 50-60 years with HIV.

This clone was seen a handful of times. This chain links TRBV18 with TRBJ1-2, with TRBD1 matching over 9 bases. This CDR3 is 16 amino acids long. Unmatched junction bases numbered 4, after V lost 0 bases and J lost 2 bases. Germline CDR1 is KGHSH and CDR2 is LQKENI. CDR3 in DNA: TGTGCCAGCTCACCACCGGGGACAGGGACCAACTATGGCTACACCTTC. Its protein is CASSPPGTGTNYGYTF.

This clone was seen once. This CDR3 is CASSWTVNTEAFF. In nucleotides, the CDR3 is TGTGCCAGCAGCTGGACAGTGAACACTGAAGCTTTCTTT. The chain is built from TRBV7-2 and TRBJ1-1; possibly TRBD1 for D (6 bases). V shed 4 bases and J shed 0 bases, with 6 bases lying between them. The CDR3 extends over 13 amino acids. Germline V lookup: CDR1 SGHTA, CDR2 FQGNSA.

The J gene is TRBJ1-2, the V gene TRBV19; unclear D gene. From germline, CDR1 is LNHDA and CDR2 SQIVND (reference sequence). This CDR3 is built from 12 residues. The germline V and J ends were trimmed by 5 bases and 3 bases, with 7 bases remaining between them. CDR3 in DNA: TGTGCCAGTAGTTGGCAGTACTATGGCTACACCTTC. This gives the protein CASSWQYYGYTF.

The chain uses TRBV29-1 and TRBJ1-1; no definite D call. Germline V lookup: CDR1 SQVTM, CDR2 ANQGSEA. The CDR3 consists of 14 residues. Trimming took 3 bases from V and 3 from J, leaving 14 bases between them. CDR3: CSVEIGPRDTEAFF. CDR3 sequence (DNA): TGCAGCGTTGAGATAGGGCCTAGGGACACTGAAGCTTTCTTT.

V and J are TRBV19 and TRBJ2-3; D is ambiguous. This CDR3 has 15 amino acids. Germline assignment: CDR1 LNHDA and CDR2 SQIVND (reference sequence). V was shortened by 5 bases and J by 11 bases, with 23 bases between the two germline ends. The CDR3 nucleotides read TGTGCCAGTAGTTTCGACCGGCCCCCAATGGGGAAGCAGTATTTT. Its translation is CASSFDRPPMGKQYF.

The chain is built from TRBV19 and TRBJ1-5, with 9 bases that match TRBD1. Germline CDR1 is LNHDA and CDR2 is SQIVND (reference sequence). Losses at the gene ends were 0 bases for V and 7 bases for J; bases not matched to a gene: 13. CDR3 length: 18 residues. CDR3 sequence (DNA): TGTGCCAGTAGTATAGATAAATTACAGGGGGCGTTAAGCCAGCCCCAGCATTTT. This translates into CASSIDKLQGALSQPQHF.

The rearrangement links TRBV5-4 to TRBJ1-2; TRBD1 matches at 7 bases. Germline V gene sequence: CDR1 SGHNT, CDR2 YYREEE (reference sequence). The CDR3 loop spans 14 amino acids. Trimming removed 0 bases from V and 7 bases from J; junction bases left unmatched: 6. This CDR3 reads CASSLGDSWAGYTF. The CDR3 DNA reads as TGTGCCAGCAGCTTGGGGGACAGTTGGGCTGGCTACACCTTC.

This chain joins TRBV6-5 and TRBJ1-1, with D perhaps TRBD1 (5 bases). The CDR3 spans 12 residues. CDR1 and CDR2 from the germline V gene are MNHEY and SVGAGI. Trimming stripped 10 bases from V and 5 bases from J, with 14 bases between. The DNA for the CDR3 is TGTGCCACCGGGGAAAGGGGAACTGAAGCTTTCTTT. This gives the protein CATGERGTEAFF.

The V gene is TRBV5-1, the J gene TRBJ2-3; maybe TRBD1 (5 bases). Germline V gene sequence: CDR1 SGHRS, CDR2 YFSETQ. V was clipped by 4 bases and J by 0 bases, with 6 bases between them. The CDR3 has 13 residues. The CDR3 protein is CASSAGSTDTQYF. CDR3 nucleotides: TGCGCCAGCAGCGCAGGGAGCACAGATACGCAGTATTTT.

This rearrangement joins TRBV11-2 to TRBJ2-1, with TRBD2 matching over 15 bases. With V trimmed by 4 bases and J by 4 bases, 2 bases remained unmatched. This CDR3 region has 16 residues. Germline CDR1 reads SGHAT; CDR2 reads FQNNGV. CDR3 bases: TGTGCCAGCAGCTGGACTAGCGGGGGGGGGTACAATGAGCAGTTCTTC. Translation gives CASSWTSGGGYNEQFF.

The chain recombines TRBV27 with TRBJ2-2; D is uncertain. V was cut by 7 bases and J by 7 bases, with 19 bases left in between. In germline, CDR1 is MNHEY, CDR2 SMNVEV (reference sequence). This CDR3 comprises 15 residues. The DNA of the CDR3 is TGTGCCAGCACTCCGGACCTTTTCTTTGGCGGGGAGCTGTTTTTT. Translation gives CASTPDLFFGGELFF.